The rows below give T cell receptor beta chains drawn from one sample of a study of CD4+ T cells in melanoma. TCRdb keeps only in-frame clones here, not all; method: immunoSEQ multiplex PCR. The sample holds approximately 88 clones. Sequencing used a T cell line or clone, from whole sample or a sorted T cell fraction (not recorded which). These receptors were collected from a human donor with melanoma. Some clones in this sample may be carry-over from other donors' samples. The CDR3 runs from the conserved cysteine through the conserved F or W. Each record gives: V gene, clone size, J gene, D gene, CDR3 protein, CDR3 DNA. A D gene is named only where the DNA matches it firmly. Not all rows give a size; the values are once, few, many and, for expanded clones, a class.

V: TRBV5-4
size: -
J: TRBJ2-2
D: -
CDR3: CASSSRRSTGTGELFF
DNA: TGTGCCAGCAGCTCTAGGCGCTCCACGGGCACCGGGGAGCTGTTTTTT

V: TRBV30
size: -
J: TRBJ2-3
D: -
CDR3: CAWSVPGFGTDTQYF
DNA: TGTGCCTGGAGTGTACCGGGATTCGGCACAGATACGCAGTATTTT

V: TRBV4-2
size: -
J: TRBJ1-3
D: TRBD1
CDR3: CASSPDRAVSGNTIYF
DNA: TGTGCCAGCAGCCCCGACAGGGCAGTCTCTGGAAACACCATATATTTT

V: TRBV18
size: once
J: TRBJ1-5
D: -
CDR3: CASSPASRTDSNQPQHF
DNA: TGTGCCAGCTCACCGGCTTCGAGGACAGATAGCAATCAGCCCCAGCATTTT

V: TRBV27
size: few
J: TRBJ2-1
D: -
CDR3: CASSLSLDEQFF
DNA: TGTGCCAGCAGTTTATCCCTGGATGAGCAGTTCTTC

V: TRBV7-8
size: few
J: TRBJ1-2
D: -
CDR3: CASSLRHDLYGYTF
DNA: TGTGCCAGCAGCTTACGACACGACCTATATGGCTACACCTTC

V: TRBV7-9
size: once
J: TRBJ2-1
D: -
CDR3: CASSPGRLGDLAYNEQFF
DNA: TGTGCCAGCAGCCCAGGGAGGCTGGGGGACTTGGCCTACAATGAGCAGTTCTTC

V: TRBV4-1
size: once
J: TRBJ2-7
D: -
CDR3: CASSQDLGRGLGRYEQYF
DNA: TGCGCCAGCAGCCAAGATTTGGGGCGTGGTCTCGGCAGATACGAGCAGTACTTC

V: TRBV19
size: -
J: TRBJ2-7
D: TRBD1
CDR3: CALQRWAGGYEQYF
DNA: TGTGCCCTCCAGCGCTGGGCAGGGGGCTACGAGCAGTACTTC

V: TRBV6-5
size: -
J: TRBJ1-3
D: -
CDR3: CASSSGPLQGDTIYF
DNA: TGTGCCAGCAGTTCTGGCCCTTTACAGGGAGACACCATATATTTT

V: TRBV27
size: -
J: TRBJ2-1
D: -
CDR3: CASTPGTGDEQFF
DNA: TGTGCCAGCACTCCAGGGACGGGGGATGAGCAGTTCTTC